These 16 T cell receptor beta chains originate from one sample sequenced in a study of naive and memory T cell subsets. Two oligonucleotides, mixed equimolar, formed the beta constant-region primer covering TRBC1 and TRBC2. TCRdb analysed the UMI-ligation and nested PCR reads with MiXCR anew, one entry per CDR3 protein. The table records some 85,000 distinct CDR3 sequences, about an eighth of them present only once. The sample comprised central memory CD4+ T cells from blood. The receptors originated from a human donor in good health.

V gene TRBV28 combines with J gene TRBJ2-5; the match to TRBD1 covers 7 bases. Germline V gives CDR1 MDHEN, CDR2 SYDVKM. The CDR3 sequence is 11 residues long. The CDR3 DNA reads as TGTCTCTCAGGGGGTCAAGAGACCCAGTACTTC. Residues: CLSGGQETQYF.

The chain recombines TRBV7-6 with TRBJ1-1; D gene ambiguous. V was shortened by 5 bases and J by 1 base, with 11 bases between the two germline ends. Germline lookup yields CDR1 SGHVS and CDR2 FNYEAQ. The CDR3 consists of 14 residues. The CDR3 sequence: CASSASVGNTEAFF. CDR3 sequence (DNA): TGTGCCAGCAGCGCCTCTGTTGGGAACACTGAAGCTTTCTTT.

This chain uses TRBV12-3 or TRBV12-4 with TRBJ2-2, with D maybe TRBD2 (5 bases). Trimming pared 6 bases from V and 5 bases from J, leaving 10 bases between. This CDR3 is built from 13 residues. The CDR3 coding sequence is TGTGCCAGCAGACTCCCGGGGACCGGGGAGCTGTTTTTT. It specifies CASRLPGTGELFF.

The chain employs TRBV3-1 and TRBJ2-7; TRBD2 agrees at 11 bases. The germline gives CDR1 LGHDT, CDR2 YNNKEL (reference sequence). This CDR3 region has 15 residues. V shed 0 bases and J 6 bases; nucleotides not matched to a gene: 4. The CDR3 nucleotides are TGTGCCAGCAGCCAAGATCTTGGGACTAGCGGCGAGCAGTACTTC. Protein: CASSQDLGTSGEQYF.

This clonotype was observed a few times. The chain is built from TRBV20-1 and TRBJ2-2; 10 bases fit TRBD2. The CDR3 has 15 amino acids. V was pared by 0 bases and J by 4 bases, with 2 bases of the junction left unmatched. Germline CDR1 DFQATT, CDR2 SNEGSKA (reference sequence). The DNA for the CDR3 is TGCAGTGCTAGAGAGAGGACTAGCGGCACCGGGGAGCTGTTTTTT. Translated, it gives CSARERTSGTGELFF.

Many counts were recorded for this clonotype. This chain joins TRBV6-2 or TRBV6-3 and TRBJ2-7; tentative D call: TRBD2 (6 bases). V gave up 6 bases and J gave up 2 bases, with 14 bases separating them. Germline V gene sequence: CDR1 MNHEY, CDR2 SVGEGT. CDR3 size: 14 residues. The CDR3 coding sequence is TGTGCCAGCAGGGTGGGAGGTTCAGCCTACGAGCAGTACTTC. It codes for CASRVGGSAYEQYF.

This sequence joins TRBV20-1 and TRBJ1-5, with 11 bases fitting TRBD1. Germline lookup yields CDR1 DFQATT and CDR2 SNEGSKA (reference sequence). Trimming removed 1 base from V and 6 bases from J; junction bases left unmatched: 2. This CDR3 region has 14 residues. CDR3 in DNA: TGCAGTGCTAGAGTCGGGACAGGGGGTCAGCCCCAGCATTTT. Encoded protein: CSARVGTGGQPQHF.

CDR3 in DNA: TGCAGTGCTAGTCGCCGAGGGCAGATGAACACTGAAGCTTTCTTT. Protein: CSASRRGQMNTEAFF. The chain uses TRBV20-1 and TRBJ1-1, with unresolved D. The CDR3 loop spans 15 amino acids. CDR1 and CDR2 (germline): DFQATT, SNEGSKA (reference sequence). Deletions cut 3 bases from V and 0 bases from J, with 14 bases between.

This clonotype has ten or more counts. V usage is TRBV24-1 and J usage is TRBJ2-1; TRBD1 agrees at 11 bases. With V trimmed by 4 bases and J by 7 bases, 8 bases remained unmatched. CDR1 is KGHDR, CDR2 SFDVKD, per germline. The CDR3 is 16 amino acids. The CDR3 sequence: CATSDSPGQGVNEQFF. In DNA, the CDR3 is TGTGCCACCAGTGACTCCCCGGGACAGGGGGTAAATGAGCAGTTCTTC.

The chain's CDR3 is CASSPFRVGGTEAFF. The CDR3 DNA sequence: TGTGCCAGCAGCCCCTTTAGGGTCGGGGGCACTGAAGCTTTCTTT. The V and J genes are TRBV14 and TRBJ1-1; tentatively, D is TRBD1 (5 bases). V dropped 4 bases and J dropped 4 bases, with 16 bases sitting between them. CDR3 length: 15 amino acids. Germline V CDR1 and CDR2: SGHDN, FVKESK. Complete variable domain (other parts from reference TRBV14 and TRBJ1-1): EAGVTQFPSHSVIEKGQTVTLRCDPISGHDNLYWYRRVMGKEIKFLLHFVKESKQDESGMPNNRFLAERTGGTYSTLKVQPAELEDSGVYFCASSPFRVGGTEAFFGQGTRLTVV.

This chain links TRBV20-1 with TRBJ2-7; D gene ambiguous. CDR3 size: 10 residues. V shed 5 bases and J shed 4 bases, with 6 bases lying between them. Germline assignment: CDR1 DFQATT and CDR2 SNEGSKA (reference sequence). Here the CDR3 DNA reads TGCAGTGCTCGAAGGTACGAGCAGTACTTC. This sequence encodes CSARRYEQYF.

Ten or more counts support this clonotype. This chain uses TRBV7-2 with TRBJ1-6; D ambiguous. The V end lost 3 bases, the J end lost 8 bases, and 11 bases lay between the germline ends. CDR1 is SGHTA and CDR2 is FQGNSA in the germline V gene. This CDR3 comprises 14 residues. The CDR3 coding sequence is TGTGCCAGCAGCTTCCAGGCCTCGGATTCACCCCTCCACTTT. Its translation: CASSFQASDSPLHF.

This rearrangement joins TRBV29-1 to TRBJ1-2, with TRBD1 as a possible D gene (5 bases). V was cut by 6 bases and J by 3 bases, with 20 bases left in between. The CDR3 is 15 amino acids. Germline V lookup: CDR1 SQVTM, CDR2 ANQGSEA. CDR3 loop: CSVPKYGRGDYGYTF. The CDR3 region has the DNA TGCAGCGTGCCCAAGTACGGGCGGGGGGACTATGGCTACACCTTC.

This clonotype was observed a few times. This chain uses TRBV6-5 with TRBJ1-1; possible D gene TRBD1, 5 bases. V was cut by 4 bases and J by 6 bases, with 15 bases left in between. In germline, CDR1 is MNHEY, CDR2 SVGAGI. The CDR3 spans 14 residues. Written as DNA, the CDR3 is TGTGCCAGCAGTTCGAACAAGGGGCGCCCTGAAGCTTTCTTT. Amino acid sequence: CASSSNKGRPEAFF.

This clonotype was detected a few times. CDR3 nucleotides: TGTGCCAGCAGTCCAACTCGGGACTCGAGCACAGATACGCAGTATTTT. Encoded protein: CASSPTRDSSTDTQYF. V is TRBV2 and J is TRBJ2-3; D is possibly TRBD2 (6 bases). The CDR3 runs 16 residues. In germline, CDR1 is SNHLY, CDR2 FYNNEI. Trimming stripped 5 bases from V and 0 bases from J, with 15 bases between.

This clonotype has a count of ten or more. This chain links TRBV29-1 with TRBJ2-7, with 10 positions matching TRBD2. CDR3 length: 11 amino acids. V lost 8 bases and J lost 11; bases outside the gene matches: 9. Germline V gene data show CDR1 as SQVTM and CDR2 as ANQGSEA. DNA of the CDR3: TGCAGCTACGTACTAGCGGGGAGAAAGTACTTC. Translating gives CSYVLAGRKYF.